Listed below are T cell receptor beta chains from one sample, sequenced in a study of blood T cell repertoires in COVID-19. Produced via immunoSEQ multiplex PCR; TCRdb's table is partial and in-frame only. The sample carries about 330,000 clones, 87% recorded once. The source material was PBMCs or T cells enriched from blood (not recorded which). The receptor set was obtained from a woman in her twenties or thirties who had recovered from COVID-19. Both conserved end residues are part of each CDR3. The D gene is left open where the match is weak.

>TRBV7-9|-
CASSLYAVNTEAFF
>TRBV5-6|-
CASSLVGARTQYF
>TRBV28|-
CASSLTGGNQPQHF
>TRBV18|TRBD2
CASSRTRGTANTGELFF
>TRBV10-1|-
CASSSSAPGEFQETQYF
>TRBV3-1/TRBV3-2|TRBD1
CASSRPAGTGGSPLHF
>TRBV9|-
CASSPFGATNEKLFF
>TRBV19|-
CASSISTSTEAFF
>TRBV5-1|-
CASSSTGAVNEKLFF
>TRBV7-2|TRBD1
CASSPRDRNTEAFF
>TRBV5-6|TRBD1
CASSPTGAYEQYF
>TRBV29-1|-
CSVESGRGNYGYTF
>TRBV7-9|-
CASSFIPHEQYF
>TRBV7-9|-
CASSSIGTGSGTEAFF
>TRBV9|TRBD1
CASSPTGTGSPEQYF
>TRBV2|TRBD2
CAIRLAEETQYF
>TRBV6-2/TRBV6-3|-
CASSPWSQPQHF
>TRBV5-1|-
CASSLENLANTGELFF
>TRBV7-9|-
CASSFLTGTSTDTQYF
>TRBV13|TRBD1
CASTDRGMNTEAFF
>TRBV4-1|-
CASSQEVWDFNYGYTF
>TRBV3-1/TRBV3-2|-
CASSQGRYGYTF
>TRBV13|-
CASSAGGAQYF
>TRBV27|-
CASSPVPLPNYGYTF
>TRBV5-1|-
CASTLGSNGGTDTQYF
>TRBV29-1|-
CSVAGGGDTEAFF
>TRBV5-4|-
CASSLAGVDTQYF
>TRBV5-4|-
CASSGANYNEQFF
>TRBV10-3|-
CAIKDGANTGELFF
>TRBV27|-
CASSLLGRGTYGYTF
>TRBV7-8|TRBD1
CASRKPGTAQETQYF
>TRBV7-9|TRBD2
CASSPGGLAGNYEQYF
>TRBV19|-
CASTVQAGNTIYF
>TRBV7-9|-
CASSRSTHSGNTIYF
>TRBV7-9|-
CASSLAGRASYNEQFF
>TRBV19|-
CASSPSPGLIQETQYF
>TRBV5-4|-
CASRLPTGGYTF
>TRBV5-6|-
CASSFNPTGQFF
>TRBV21-1|-
CASSYGHGDYGYTF
>TRBV19|-
CASSIRTEGYEQYF
>TRBV4-1|-
CASSLATGSNQPQHF
>TRBV5-1|-
CARSREGGNSPLHF
>TRBV19|-
CASSDGDTSSYEQYF
>TRBV11-1|-
CASSLGLPPGGYEQYF
>TRBV19|TRBD1
CASSMGQGFYGYTF